One sample yielded the 22 T cell receptor beta chains listed below, sequenced in a study of T cells after yellow fever vaccination (dated by TCRdb to the late 2010s). This specimen's treatment or condition label, interpreted: live attenuated yellow fever vaccine strain. Library generation was performed with 5' RACE. This sample was sequenced with an Illumina NovaSeq 6000. In-frame beta chains were kept once TCRdb had trimmed the public reads at Q25 with fastp and called clones with MiXCR. Rows merge per CDR3 protein into single entries with the most common DNA and genes. The sample includes roughly 320,000 distinct CDR3 sequences, with about 10% observed a single time. Jointly, the top ten make up approximately 3% of the sample. Sequencing used CD4+ T cells sorted from PBMCs, obtained 45 days after the yellow fever booster vaccination. These receptors were obtained from a man aged 18 to 30 who received the YFV17D yellow fever vaccine.

This clonotype was recorded at least ten times. The chain carries TRBV20-1 and TRBJ2-2, with D maybe TRBD2 (6 bases). Looked up from germline, CDR1 is DFQATT and CDR2 is SNEGSKA (reference sequence). Trimming shortened V by 4 bases and J by 0 bases, and 12 bases separated the two germline ends. The CDR3 extends over 15 amino acids. CDR3 DNA: TGCAGTGCTACTAGCGAACAGGCGAACACCGGGGAGCTGTTTTTT. It codes for CSATSEQANTGELFF.

This chain connects TRBV7-3 to TRBJ2-1, with D perhaps matching TRBD2 (6 bases). CDR1 and CDR2 (germline): SGHTA, FQGTGA. The ends were cut back, 6 bases at V and 3 bases at J, with 15 bases in the middle. CDR3 length equals 15 residues. The CDR3 DNA reads as TGTGCCAGCAGTTTGAGCGGGTTTTACTACAATGAGCAGTTCTTC. Translation: CASSLSGFYYNEQFF.

CDR3 loop: CASRLSGTGVQETQYF. CDR3 bases: TGTGCCAGCAGACTAAGCGGGACAGGTGTACAAGAGACCCAGTACTTC. V usage is TRBV6-5 and J usage is TRBJ2-5; TRBD1 might be the D (8 bases). Germline V gene data show CDR1 as MNHEY and CDR2 as SVGAGI. This CDR3 region has 16 residues. V shed 6 bases and J shed 2 bases, with 19 bases lying between them.

This clonotype showed up just a few times. J is TRBJ2-5 and V is TRBV18; no clear D gene. The ends were cut back, 3 bases at V and 5 bases at J, with 13 bases in the middle. This CDR3 spans 14 amino acids. Germline CDR1 is KGHSH and CDR2 is LQKENI. CDR3 loop: CASSPKGPLETQYF. The CDR3 region has the DNA TGTGCCAGCTCACCGAAGGGTCCCCTGGAGACCCAGTACTTC.

This clonotype was seen more than once but under ten times. J is TRBJ2-2 and V is TRBV20-1; maybe TRBD2 (5 bases). Germline V CDR1 and CDR2: DFQATT, SNEGSKA (reference sequence). The CDR3 contains 16 residues. V gave up 0 bases and J gave up 0 bases, with 11 bases separating them. CDR3 sequence (DNA): TGCAGTGCTAGAGACTGGGAACTAGCGAACACCGGGGAGCTGTTTTTT. Translated, it gives CSARDWELANTGELFF.

This clonotype was found a few times. The chain recombines TRBV18 with TRBJ1-2, with a tentative D call TRBD1 (5 bases). This CDR3 spans 15 amino acids. Germline V gene sequence: CDR1 KGHSH, CDR2 LQKENI. Trimming took off 2 bases at V and 6 bases at J, with 16 bases between the two ends. The CDR3 bases are TGTGCCAGCTCACCAGTTCCCGGGGCTGAAAATGGCTACACCTTC. Its protein is CASSPVPGAENGYTF.

The chain links TRBV6-5 to TRBJ1-1; D ambiguous. This CDR3 contains 17 residues. Trimming took 0 bases from V and 0 from J, leaving 14 bases between them. Germline V lookup: CDR1 MNHEY, CDR2 SVGAGI. The CDR3 spells CASSYSRIVQLNTEAFF. For the CDR3, the DNA is TGTGCCAGCAGTTACTCGAGGATTGTACAGTTGAACACTGAAGCTTTCTTT.

V is TRBV5-1 and J is TRBJ2-7; D could derive from TRBD1 or TRBD2 (5 bases each). CDR3 size: 16 residues. Per germline, CDR1 SGHRS and CDR2 YFSETQ. V lost 0 bases, J lost 0 bases, and 13 bases lay in between. This chain's CDR3 is CASSLAWGFSSYEQYF. The CDR3 nucleotides read TGCGCCAGCAGCTTGGCGTGGGGGTTCAGCTCCTACGAGCAGTACTTC.

V is TRBV18 and J is TRBJ2-7; 12 bases align to TRBD2. CDR3 size: 15 residues. V shed 6 bases, J shed 2 bases, and the junction held 5 bases outside the gene matches. Germline CDR1 KGHSH, CDR2 LQKENI. Here the CDR3 DNA reads TGTGCCAGCTCCCTCCGGACTAGCGGGGCCTACGAGCAGTACTTC. Translating it yields CASSLRTSGAYEQYF.

CDR3 sequence reads: CAWSGAGGPNEQFF. CDR3 sequence (DNA): TGTGCCTGGAGTGGAGCGGGGGGGCCCAATGAGCAGTTCTTC. The rearrangement links TRBV30 to TRBJ2-1; 10 nucleotides match TRBD2. V shed 1 base and J 6 bases; nucleotides not matched to a gene: 3. CDR1 is GTSNPN, CDR2 SVGIG, per germline (reference sequence). CDR3 length equals 14 residues.

This clonotype was recorded a few times. The V gene is TRBV6-1, the J gene TRBJ1-5; possible D gene TRBD1, 6 bases. CDR1 and CDR2 (germline): MNHNS, SASEGT. This CDR3 comprises 14 residues. Trimming took off 4 bases at V and 6 bases at J, with 13 bases between the two ends. The CDR3 nucleotides read TGTGCCAGCAGTGGCAGGGGTCTAGGTCAGCCCCAGCATTTT. It codes for CASSGRGLGQPQHF.

This clonotype came up a few times. The V and J genes are TRBV5-8 and TRBJ1-4; D remains unclear. Per germline, CDR1 SGHTS and CDR2 YDEGEE. V lost 6 bases, J lost 8 bases, and 14 bases lay in between. The length of the CDR3 is 13 residues. The chain's CDR3 is CASKTGPGEKLFF. For the CDR3, the DNA is TGTGCCAGCAAAACCGGGCCGGGAGAAAAACTGTTTTTT. The full variable domain, rest sourced from reference TRBV5-8 and TRBJ1-4, is EAGVTQSPTHLIKTRGQQATLRCSPISGHTSVYWYQQALGLGLQFLLWYDEGEERNRGNFPPRFSGRQFPNYSSELNVNALELEDSALYLCASKTGPGEKLFFGSGTQLSVL.

In this sample, this clonotype turned up once. The chain is built from TRBV5-6 and TRBJ2-3; maybe TRBD1 (6 bases). Germline assignment: CDR1 SGHDT and CDR2 YYEEEE. The V end lost 3 bases, the J end lost 1 base, and 9 bases lay between the germline ends. The CDR3 length is 14 residues. The CDR3 sequence: CASSWWTGTDTQYF. In nucleotides, the CDR3 is TGTGCCAGCAGCTGGTGGACAGGCACAGATACGCAGTATTTT. Drawing the rest from reference TRBV5-6 and TRBJ2-3, the complete variable domain is DAGVTQSPTHLIKTRGQQVTLRCSPKSGHDTVSWYQQALGQGPQFIFQYYEEEERQRGNFPDRFSGHQFPNYSSELNVNALLLGDSALYLCASSWWTGTDTQYFGPGTRLTVL.

V gene TRBV6-7 combines with J gene TRBJ2-2, with TRBD2 matching over 11 bases. TRBV6-7 is an ORF, and what it does is uncertain. The CDR3 is 17 residues long. V shed 6 bases and J 6 bases; nucleotides not matched to a gene: 12. CDR3 region: CASRPIAGGPLAGELFF. The CDR3 DNA sequence: TGTGCCAGCAGACCTATAGCGGGGGGGCCCCTGGCCGGGGAGCTGTTTTTT.

The chain links TRBV6-5 to TRBJ2-5; no reliable D call. The CDR3 spans 13 residues. From germline, CDR1 is MNHEY and CDR2 SVGAGI. Trimming shortened V by 2 bases and J by 5 bases, and 9 bases separated the two germline ends. CDR3 protein: CASSYDSSETQYF. The CDR3 bases are TGTGCCAGCAGTTACGACTCAAGCGAGACCCAGTACTTC.

This chain joins TRBV5-6 and TRBJ1-5; no reliable D call. CDR1 is SGHDT, CDR2 YYEEEE, per germline. Trimming shortened V by 0 bases and J by 0 bases, and 7 bases separated the two germline ends. This CDR3 contains 15 residues. The DNA of the CDR3 is TGTGCCAGCAGCTTGGTGGGAGATAGCAATCAGCCCCAGCATTTT. Amino acids: CASSLVGDSNQPQHF.

Only a few counts were recorded for this clonotype. The V gene is TRBV7-6, the J gene TRBJ2-1, with TRBD2 identical over 9 bases. Germline V gene data show CDR1 as SGHVS and CDR2 as FNYEAQ. After removal of 5 bases from V and 4 bases from J, the junction contained 9 bases not matched to a gene. The CDR3 length is 16 residues. This CDR3 is CASSTALTSGYNEQFF. Written as DNA, the CDR3 is TGTGCCAGCAGCACCGCCCTGACTAGCGGTTACAATGAGCAGTTCTTC. Looking up the rest from reference TRBV7-6 and TRBJ2-1 gives the full variable domain: GAGVSQSPRYKVTKRGQDVALRCDPISGHVSLYWYRQALGQGPEFLTYFNYEAQQDKSGLPNDRFSAERPEGSISTLTIQRTEQRDSAMYRCASSTALTSGYNEQFFGPGTRLTVL.

This clonotype was recorded a few times. The chain recombines TRBV14 with TRBJ2-5, with D perhaps TRBD1 (6 bases). V shed 0 bases and J shed 9 bases, with 11 bases lying between them. The CDR3 extends over 13 amino acids. In germline, CDR1 is SGHDN, CDR2 FVKESK. In DNA form, the CDR3 reads TGTGCCAGCAGCCAAGATCATTCAGGGGCCCAGTACTTC. Translation: CASSQDHSGAQYF.

The V call is TRBV2, the J call TRBJ2-2; unclear D gene. Germline CDR1 SNHLY, CDR2 FYNNEI. The CDR3 is 13 residues long. The V end lost 6 bases, the J end lost 6 bases, and 11 bases lay between the germline ends. DNA of the CDR3: TGTGCCAGCAGGGTCGCGGTGGCCGGGGAGCTGTTTTTT. It translates to CASRVAVAGELFF. Supplemented by reference TRBV2 and TRBJ2-2, the full variable domain reads EPEVTQTPSHQVTQMGQEVILRCVPISNHLYFYWYRQILGQKVEFLVSFYNNEISEKSEIFDDQFSVERPDGSNFTLKIRSTKLEDSAMYFCASRVAVAGELFFGEGSRLTVL.

This clonotype was counted a few times. The V and J genes are TRBV4-1 and TRBJ2-3; TRBD1 or TRBD2 may be the D gene (6 bases each). The CDR3 runs to 17 residues. Germline CDR1 and CDR2: MGHRA and YSYEKL. V was shortened by 4 bases and J by 7 bases, with 24 bases between the two germline ends. CDR3 nucleotide sequence: TGCGCCAGCAGCCGAGGGGGACTCTTCATCTCGGGAAATACGCAGTATTTT. Its translation: CASSRGGLFISGNTQYF.

The chain has TRBV4-1 and TRBJ2-2; 9 bases match TRBD1. CDR1 and CDR2 from the germline V gene are MGHRA and YSYEKL. This CDR3 contains 16 residues. Trimming took 3 bases from V and 4 from J; bases not matched to a gene: 6. CDR3 loop: CASSHGTGRGTGELFF. CDR3 DNA: TGCGCCAGCAGCCACGGGACAGGGCGCGGCACCGGGGAGCTGTTTTTT.

This clonotype was observed a handful of times. The CDR3 protein is CASRRDFDTYEQYF. CDR3 nucleotide sequence: TGTGCCAGCAGGAGGGACTTCGATACCTACGAGCAGTACTTC. The gene calls are TRBV12-3 or TRBV12-4 and TRBJ2-7; possible D gene TRBD2, 6 bases. Trimming took 6 bases from V and 2 from J, leaving 14 bases between them. This CDR3 spans 14 amino acids.